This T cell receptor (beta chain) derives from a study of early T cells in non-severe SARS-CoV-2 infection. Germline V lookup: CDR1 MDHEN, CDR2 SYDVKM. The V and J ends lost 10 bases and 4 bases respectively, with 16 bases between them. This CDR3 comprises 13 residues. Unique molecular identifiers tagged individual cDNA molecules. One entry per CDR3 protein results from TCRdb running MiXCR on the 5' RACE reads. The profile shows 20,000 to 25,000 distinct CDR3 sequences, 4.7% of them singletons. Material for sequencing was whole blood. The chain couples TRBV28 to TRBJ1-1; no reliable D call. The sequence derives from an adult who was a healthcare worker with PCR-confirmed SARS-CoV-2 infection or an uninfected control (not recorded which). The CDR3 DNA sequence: TGTGCCATTCTAAGCACGGGGATCACTGAAGCTTTCTTT. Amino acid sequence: CAILSTGITEAFF.